This T cell receptor (beta chain) was recovered during a study of CXCR3-negative and CXCR3-positive naive CD8 T cells. Regarding the study as a whole: Memory, not naive, CXCR3-negative and CXCR3-positive cells differed in TRBV-TRBJ usage.

As for this clonotype: Its antigen is unidentified.

Libraries of TRB cDNA were made by 5' RACE and carried UMIs. From its re-call of the 5' RACE reads, TCRdb lists each CDR3 protein once, without DNA. The sample yields tens of thousands of distinct CDR3 sequences, of which the top ten take up approximately 1.5%. The naive CD8+ gate required CD45RO-CCR7+CD27+CD95- phenotype. CDR1 and CDR2 from the germline V gene are KGHDR and SFDVKD. The CDR3 consists of 16 residues. The TCR was taken from a human donor in good health. Some clones in this sample may be carry-over from other donors' samples. Specimen: naive CXCR3- CD8+ T cells from blood. As to subset: CD45RO-CCR7+CD27+CD95- naive CD8+ T cells lacking CXCR3 (TNR3-). J is TRBJ2-2 and V is TRBV24-1; as DNA is missing, the TRBD2 call by TCRdb cannot be tested. Here the CDR3 reads CATSDAAEGFTGELFF.